This T cell receptor (beta chain) appears in the sequencing data of a study of shared clonotypes between healthy human individuals. Study at large: Per-donor plates numbered three CD4 naive, three CD4 memory, two CD8 naive and one CD8 memory.

Study processing details: Without quality scores, immunoSEQ junctional reads could not be filtered like full-length reads. Generated by immunoSEQ multiplex PCR, the TCRdb table keeps only in-frame clones and is missing some. The V and J calls and clone size come from that table; D and trimming were worked out from the DNA. The repertoire consists of about 2.4 million clones, with 93% occurring once and the leading ten covering roughly 0.39%. V was cut by 3 bases and J by 5 bases, with 16 bases left in between. The CDR3 sequence is 15 residues long. Germline V lookup: CDR1 LGHNT, CDR2 FRNRAP. The chain is built from TRBV12-5 and TRBJ2-5, with D tentatively TRBD1 (6 bases). The receptor was derived from a man between 18 and 35 years old in good health. Some clones in this sample may be carry-over from other donors' samples. Sample: naive CD4+ T cells from PBMCs. Documented subset: CD45RA+ positively selected. CDR3 coding DNA: TGTGCTAGTGGTTTTAAGGGGGAAGGAATGGAGACCCAGTACTTC. This translates into CASGFKGEGMETQYF.